The subject of this entry is one T cell receptor beta chain. RNA in amounts of roughly 0.5 to 1 ug was reverse transcribed with random hexamers. MiXCR, run by TCRdb on the immunoSEQ multiplex PCR reads, gives a single entry per CDR3 protein. The sample yields 400,000 or so distinct CDR3 sequences, approximately 85% seen once. This sample is part of a study of CD8 T cells in Susac syndrome. CDR1 is MGHRA and CDR2 is YSYEKL in the germline V gene. The CDR3 loop spans 14 amino acids. V gave up 3 bases and J gave up 4 bases, with 12 bases separating them. This TCR came from a human donor with multiple sclerosis. This chain links TRBV4-1 with TRBJ1-1, with D perhaps matching TRBD1 (5 bases). The specimen was CD8+ T cells from PBMCs. CDR3 DNA sequence: TGCGCCAGCAGCCAGTGGGGGGAAGGCACTGAAGCTTTCTTT. Translation: CASSQWGEGTEAFF.